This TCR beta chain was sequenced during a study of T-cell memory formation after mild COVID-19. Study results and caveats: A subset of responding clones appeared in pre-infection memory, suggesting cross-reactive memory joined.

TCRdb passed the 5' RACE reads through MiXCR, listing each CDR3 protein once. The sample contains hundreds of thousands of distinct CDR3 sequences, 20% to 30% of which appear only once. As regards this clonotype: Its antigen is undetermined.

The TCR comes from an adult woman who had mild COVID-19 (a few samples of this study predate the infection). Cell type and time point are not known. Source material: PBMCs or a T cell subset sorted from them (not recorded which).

CDR3 residues: CASSFPGRTGELFF. DNA for the CDR3: TGCGCCAGCAGCTTCCCGGGAAGGACCGGGGAGCTGTTTTTT. This rearrangement joins TRBV5-1 to TRBJ2-2; D is possibly TRBD2 (5 bases). Trimming left V 2 bases short and J 5 bases short, with 10 bases between. This CDR3 comprises 14 residues. Germline-derived CDR1 and CDR2 are SGHRS and YFSETQ. The full variable domain, in which reference TRBV5-1 and TRBJ2-2 provide the parts outside the CDR3, is KAGVTQTPRYLIKTRGQQVTLSCSPISGHRSVSWYQQTPGQGLQFLFEYFSETQRNKGNFPGRFSGRQFSNSRSEMNVSTLELGDSALYLCASSFPGRTGELFFGEGSRLTVL.